These 22 T cell receptor beta chains came from one sample sequenced in a study of Graves' ophthalmopathy and Graves' hyperthyroidism. The sequenced template was RNA, covering the TCR beta CDR3 region. RT-PCR with HTBI primers came first, then second-round multiplex PCR. TCRdb re-derived calls from the multiplex PCR reads in MiXCR, one entry per CDR3 protein. The table shows hundreds of thousands of distinct CDR3 sequences, with roughly two fifths occurring only once. The sequencing sample was made of peripheral blood. These receptors were obtained from an adult man with Graves' ophthalmopathy.

Many counts were recorded for this clonotype. The rearrangement joins TRBV2 to TRBJ1-6; 8 bases agree with TRBD1. Trimming at V came to 6 bases and at J to 7 bases, leaving 11 bases not matched to a gene. CDR3 length equals 16 residues. Germline V gene data show CDR1 as SNHLY and CDR2 as FYNNEI. Written as DNA, the CDR3 is TGTGCCAGCAGAATTGAGGGGACAGGCCGAAATTCACCCCTCCACTTT. This gives the protein CASRIEGTGRNSPLHF.

There are many counts of this clonotype. In nucleotides, the CDR3 is TGTGCCAGCAGCTTCGGGTCGGGGTATCAGCCCCAGCATTTT. Translation: CASSFGSGYQPQHF. The genes are TRBV7-9 and TRBJ1-5, with D uncertain. The V gene's germline CDR1 is SEHNR and CDR2 FQNEAQ (reference sequence). Trimming stripped 3 bases from V and 5 bases from J, with 11 bases between. The CDR3 runs to 14 residues.

The gene calls are TRBV10-3 and TRBJ2-7, with 8 bases identical to TRBD1. Germline V CDR1 and CDR2: ENHRY, SYGVKD. The CDR3 length is 15 residues. V was clipped by 10 bases and J by 3 bases; unmatched bases: 14. The DNA for the CDR3 is TGTGCCAGCGGCAAAGGACAGGGAAGGGTCTACGAGCAGTACTTC. It codes for CASGKGQGRVYEQYF.

The chain links TRBV15 to TRBJ2-5; tentative D call: TRBD1 (5 bases). The germline gives CDR1 LNHNV, CDR2 YYDKDF (reference sequence). V shed 1 base and J shed 5 bases, with 17 bases lying between them. This CDR3 region has 16 residues. DNA of the CDR3: TGTGCCACCAGCAGAGGTGCTGGCTCAGGGCCGGAGACCCAGTACTTC. Protein: CATSRGAGSGPETQYF.

This clonotype came up a few times. The chain couples TRBV24-1 to TRBJ1-5; 10 nucleotides agree with TRBD1. The CDR3 has 16 amino acids. The germline CDR1 and CDR2 sequences are KGHDR and SFDVKD. After removal of 2 bases from V and 9 bases from J, the junction contained 9 bases not matched to a gene. The CDR3 DNA sequence: TGTGCCACCAGTGATTCGACGGACAGGGGGGTCACGCCCCAGCATTTT. Translating it yields CATSDSTDRGVTPQHF.

The gene calls are TRBV6-2 or TRBV6-3 and TRBJ1-1, with unresolved D. The V gene lost 2 bases and the J gene lost 0 bases, with 7 bases spanning the gap. CDR1 and CDR2 (germline): MNHEY, SVGEGT. CDR3 length: 14 amino acids. The CDR3 is CASSYDGMNTEAFF. Here the CDR3 DNA reads TGTGCCAGCAGTTACGACGGCATGAACACTGAAGCTTTCTTT.

The chain is built from TRBV9 and TRBJ1-6; D is undetermined. Trimming cost V 2 bases and J 0 bases, with 6 bases left between them. CDR3 length equals 15 residues. Germline CDR1 SGDLS, CDR2 YYNGEE. DNA of the CDR3: TGTGCCAGCAGCGTCTCAGGCTCCTATAATTCACCCCTCCACTTT. Amino acid sequence: CASSVSGSYNSPLHF. Filled out from reference TRBV9 and TRBJ1-6, the complete variable domain reads DSGVTQTPKHLITATGQRVTLRCSPRSGDLSVYWYQQSLDQGLQFLIQYYNGEERAKGNILERFSAQQFPDLHSELNLSSLELGDSALYFCASSVSGSYNSPLHFGNGTRLTVT.

The rearrangement joins TRBV19 to TRBJ1-2; D is unclear. The germline V and J ends were trimmed by 9 bases and 2 bases, with 16 bases remaining between them. CDR1 and CDR2 from the germline V gene are LNHDA and SQIVND (reference sequence). The CDR3 extends over 14 amino acids. CDR3 sequence: CASSEGDKNYGYTF. CDR3 DNA sequence: TGTGCCAGCAGTGAAGGTGACAAGAACTATGGCTACACCTTC.

Note on this clonotype: A read error may produce the germline difference seen at one junction end. J is TRBJ1-3 and V is TRBV25-1, with 9 bases identical to TRBD1. The germline CDR1 and CDR2 sequences are MGHDK and SYGVNS. This CDR3 spans 16 amino acids. For the CDR3, the DNA is TGCGCCAGCAGTGTGACAGGGGGTCACTCTGGAAACACCATATATTTT. It specifies CASSVTGGHSGNTIYF. Full variable domain (missing parts from reference TRBV25-1 and TRBJ1-3): EADIYQTPRYLVIGTGKKITLECSQTMGHDKMYWYQQDPGMELHLIHYSYGVNSTEKGDLSSESTVSRIRTEHFPLTLESARPSHTSQYLCASSVTGGHSGNTIYFGEGSWLTVV.

This clonotype was observed a few times. The chain is built from TRBV7-2 and TRBJ2-2; D not resolved. Per germline, CDR1 SGHTA and CDR2 FQGNSA. CDR3 length equals 14 residues. Trimming cost V 5 bases and J 5 bases, with 12 bases left between them. CDR3 nucleotide sequence: TGTGCCAGCAGCCCCTTCCGGGTAACCGGGGAGCTGTTTTTT. Translation: CASSPFRVTGELFF.

This chain uses TRBV14 with TRBJ1-4; D uncertain. Germline assignment: CDR1 SGHDN and CDR2 FVKESK. The CDR3 contains 14 residues. Trimming pared 3 bases from V and 4 bases from J, leaving 9 bases between. As DNA, the CDR3 is TGTGCCAGCAGCCAGGGGTTCGGTAATGAAAAACTGTTTTTT. It specifies CASSQGFGNEKLFF.

This clonotype was seen a few times. J is TRBJ1-2 and V is TRBV20-1; 8 positions agree with TRBD1. The CDR3 sequence is 14 residues long. V was pared by 5 bases and J by 3 bases, with 8 bases of the junction left unmatched. Germline values: CDR1 DFQATT, CDR2 SNEGSKA (reference sequence). CDR3 sequence: CSARTGIRDYGYTF. Here the CDR3 DNA reads TGCAGTGCTCGGACAGGGATTAGGGACTATGGCTACACCTTC.

This clonotype has more than one count but fewer than ten. For the CDR3, the DNA is TGTGCCAGCAGGCCGGGACAGTCCTACGAGCAGTACTTC. Amino acid sequence: CASRPGQSYEQYF. The J gene is TRBJ2-7, the V gene TRBV6-5, with 7 bases matching TRBD1. V lost 6 bases, J lost 1 base, and 3 bases stayed unmatched. CDR1 and CDR2 from the germline V gene are MNHEY and SVGAGI. The CDR3 runs to 13 residues.

In this sample, this clonotype turned up many times. CDR3: CASNQGPLEYGYTF. In DNA form, the CDR3 reads TGTGCCAGCAACCAGGGACCGCTAGAATATGGCTACACCTTC. The chain uses TRBV2 and TRBJ1-2; possibly TRBD1 for D (5 bases). The CDR3 runs to 14 residues. CDR1 and CDR2 (germline): SNHLY, FYNNEI. Trimming removed 7 bases from V and 5 bases from J, with 17 bases in between. Together with reference TRBV2 and TRBJ1-2, the CDR3 gives the full variable domain: EPEVTQTPSHQVTQMGQEVILRCVPISNHLYFYWYRQILGQKVEFLVSFYNNEISEKSEIFDDQFSVERPDGSNFTLKIRSTKLEDSAMYFCASNQGPLEYGYTFGSGTRLTVV.

The table lists this clonotype with a few counts. This chain links TRBV25-1 with TRBJ2-2, with D maybe TRBD2 (6 bases). The V and J ends lost 5 bases and 5 bases respectively, with 15 bases between them. CDR3 length equals 15 residues. Germline CDR1 reads MGHDK; CDR2 reads SYGVNS. DNA for the CDR3: TGTGCCAGCAGTCCTAGCGTTGCTAGAACCGGGGAGCTGTTTTTT. It yields the protein CASSPSVARTGELFF.

CDR3 sequence: CASSFGASTEAFF. In DNA form, the CDR3 reads TGTGCCAGCAGCTTCGGGGCTAGCACTGAAGCTTTCTTT. The V and J genes are TRBV7-9 and TRBJ1-1; tentative D call: TRBD1 (5 bases). The CDR3 is 13 amino acids. Trimming removed 3 bases from V and 4 bases from J, with 9 bases in between. In germline, CDR1 is SEHNR, CDR2 FQNEAQ (reference sequence).

The chain uses TRBV11-2 and TRBJ2-3; 8 bases fit TRBD2. The CDR3 spans 15 residues. V was pared by 2 bases and J by 5 bases, with 6 bases of the junction left unmatched. Germline assignment: CDR1 SGHAT and CDR2 FQNNGV. This CDR3 is CASSLFGGDGDTQYF. DNA of the CDR3: TGTGCCAGCAGCTTATTCGGGGGGGATGGAGATACGCAGTATTTT.

This chain uses TRBV2 with TRBJ2-7, with 8 nucleotides matching TRBD1. V lost 5 bases and J lost 3; bases outside the gene matches: 9. From germline, CDR1 is SNHLY and CDR2 FYNNEI. The CDR3 totals 15 residues. CDR3: CASSTGTGIYYEQYF. The CDR3 DNA reads TGTGCCAGCAGTACTGGGACAGGAATATACTACGAGCAGTACTTC.

The chain employs TRBV20-1 and TRBJ1-5; D is perhaps TRBD1 (5 bases). CDR3 length equals 13 residues. CDR1 and CDR2 (germline): DFQATT, SNEGSKA (reference sequence). Trimming removed 2 bases from V and 7 bases from J, with 12 bases in between. The chain's CDR3 is CSARTDSYQPQHF. CDR3 DNA: TGCAGTGCTAGAACCGACAGTTACCAGCCCCAGCATTTT.

This chain connects TRBV3-1 to TRBJ1-1; D not resolved. V was shortened by 1 base and J by 7 bases, with 13 bases between the two germline ends. The CDR3 totals 14 residues. Germline CDR1 is LGHDT and CDR2 is YNNKEL (reference sequence). Written as DNA, the CDR3 is TGTGCCAGCAGCCAAGTTTGGGGAGCAGGTGAAGCTTTCTTT. Translation: CASSQVWGAGEAFF. Combining the CDR3 with reference TRBV3-1 and TRBJ1-1 gives the whole variable domain DTAVSQTPKYLVTQMGNDKSIKCEQNLGHDTMYWYKQDSKKFLKIMFSYNNKELIINETVPNRFSPKSPDKAHLNLHINSLELGDSAVYFCASSQVWGAGEAFFGQGTRLTVV.

The V and J genes are TRBV2 and TRBJ1-6, with D uncertain. Germline V gene lookup returns CDR1 SNHLY and CDR2 FYNNEI. Trimming stripped 7 bases from V and 9 bases from J, with 10 bases between. The CDR3 totals 12 residues. The CDR3 DNA reads TGTGCCAGCACAAGCCAAAGTTCACCCCTCCACTTT. This sequence encodes CASTSQSSPLHF.

The rearrangement uses TRBV24-1 and TRBJ1-5; 8 nucleotides align to TRBD1. There are 15 residues in the CDR3. From germline, CDR1 is KGHDR and CDR2 SFDVKD. V shed 7 bases and J 2 bases; nucleotides not matched to a gene: 6. CDR3 nucleotide sequence: TGTGCCACCAGCGACCAGGGGGCAGGCAATCAGCCCCAGCATTTT. It is translated as CATSDQGAGNQPQHF.